This entry features one TCR beta chain sequence. This record comes from a study of control samples from healthy donors and cancer patients. Looked up from germline, CDR1 is SNHLY and CDR2 is FYNNEI. The CDR3 consists of 14 residues. The V end lost 4 bases, the J end lost 0 bases, and 6 bases lay between the germline ends. Some clones are missing from TCRdb's copy, which holds only in-frame ones; the method was immunoSEQ multiplex PCR. The sample carries some 120,000 clones, 80% to 95% recorded once. The specimen was PBMCs. The chain is built from TRBV2 and TRBJ2-2; perhaps TRBD1 as D (6 bases). The sequence came from a man older than 75 with head and neck cancer. The CDR3, as DNA: TGTGCCAGCAGTGGGACAGCGAACACCGGGGAGCTGTTTTTT. It yields the protein CASSGTANTGELFF.